The 6 T cell receptor beta chains presented below share a single source sample, sequenced in a study of blood T cell repertoires in COVID-19 (dated by TCRdb to the early 2020s). The method behind the library was the immunoSEQ multiplex PCR assay. The source is immuneACCESS, and TCRdb retained only in-frame sequences with V and J called. Part of the clones is not carried over; for the studies checked, unresolved V genes explain less than half of this, and the remainder is unexplained. In all, the sample holds about 200,000 clones, and around 87% of those were seen once. In total, the top ten clones hold 3% of the sample. The sequencing sample was made of peripheral blood. The receptors were gathered from a man aged 60 to 75 with acute or convalescent COVID-19.

This clone was recorded once. V is TRBV19 and J is TRBJ1-1, with D possibly being TRBD1 (5 bases). This CDR3 contains 16 residues. Germline CDR1 and CDR2: LNHDA and SQIVND (reference sequence). The V gene lost 3 bases and the J gene lost 0 bases, with 14 bases spanning the gap. The CDR3 bases are TGTGCCAGTAGTATTATTCTAGGCAGGGTGAACACTGAAGCTTTCTTT. This translates into CASSIILGRVNTEAFF.

This chain joins TRBV6-5 and TRBJ2-7, with 8 positions matching TRBD1. The V gene end was trimmed by 11 bases and the J gene end by 2 bases; junction bases not matched to a gene: 11. The germline gives CDR1 MNHEY, CDR2 SVGAGI. This CDR3 contains 14 residues. CDR3 DNA sequence: TGTGCCTGTAAGGACAGGGCCCTTCCCTACGAGCAGTACTTC. Amino acids: CACKDRALPYEQYF.

The rearrangement joins TRBV18 to TRBJ1-5; D possibly corresponds to TRBD1 (6 bases). Trimming left V 3 bases short and J 5 bases short, with 14 bases between. Germline CDR1 reads KGHSH; CDR2 reads LQKENI. The CDR3 spans 15 residues. The CDR3 reads CASSPQGGQDQPQHF. The CDR3 DNA is TGTGCCAGCTCACCCCAAGGGGGACAAGATCAGCCCCAGCATTTT.

J is TRBJ2-7 and V is TRBV27; 8 nucleotides align to TRBD1. J was trimmed by 3 bases and V by 4 bases; bases with no gene match: 8. This CDR3 region has 15 residues. Germline V gene data show CDR1 as MNHEY and CDR2 as SMNVEV (reference sequence). This CDR3 is CASSSQGARSYEQYF. The CDR3 nucleotides are TGTGCCAGCAGTTCGCAGGGGGCGCGGAGCTACGAGCAGTACTTC.

This clone was recorded only once. The rearrangement uses TRBV10-2 and TRBJ1-2, with TRBD1 as a possible D gene (6 bases). Germline V gives CDR1 WSHSY, CDR2 SAAADI. Trimming stripped 7 bases from V and 6 bases from J, with 15 bases between. CDR3 length: 13 amino acids. The CDR3 loop is CASMARQGNGYTF. CDR3 DNA sequence: TGCGCCAGCATGGCACGGCAGGGGAATGGCTACACCTTC.

This clone occurred once. The chain employs TRBV9 and TRBJ2-1; maybe TRBD1 (7 bases). Deletions cut 4 bases from V and 3 bases from J, with 17 bases between. Germline CDR1 is SGDLS and CDR2 is YYNGEE. This CDR3 region has 16 residues. As DNA, the CDR3 is TGTGCCAGCAGCACAAATACAGGGGAGGACTACAATGAGCAGTTCTTC. Encoded protein: CASSTNTGEDYNEQFF.